Following are 3 T cell receptor beta chains from one sample sequenced in a study of breast tumors, draining lymph nodes, adjacent tissues. MiXCR, applied by TCRdb to the multiplex PCR reads, yields one record per CDR3 protein. The table records about 15,000 distinct CDR3 sequences, 45% of them present only once. Specimen: tumor-adjacent breast tissue. The receptors stem from a female donor with breast cancer. Some clones in this sample may be carry-over from other donors' samples.

This clonotype was counted many times. The CDR3 is CASSLPSQGNTEAFF. CDR3 in DNA: TGTGCCAGCAGCTTACCGAGCCAGGGGAACACTGAAGCTTTCTTT. J is TRBJ1-1 and V is TRBV7-2; D is possibly TRBD1 (5 bases). V lost 2 bases, J lost 1 base, and 11 bases lay in between. The germline V gene has CDR1 SGHTA and CDR2 FQGNSA. This CDR3 spans 15 amino acids.

This clonotype was seen repeatedly, ten times or more. V is TRBV5-5 and J is TRBJ2-7; possible D gene TRBD2, 6 bases. CDR1 is SGHKS, CDR2 YYEKEE, per germline (reference sequence). V dropped 4 bases and J dropped 7 bases, with 24 bases sitting between them. CDR3 size: 16 residues. This CDR3 is CASSLSGPAGSVEQYF. CDR3 DNA: TGTGCCAGCAGCCTTTCGGGGCCAGCGGGTTCGGTTGAGCAGTACTTC.

This clonotype was picked up many times. The chain is built from TRBV12-3 or TRBV12-4 and TRBJ1-2; D is possibly TRBD1 (5 bases). The CDR3 runs 15 residues. V was trimmed by 3 bases and J by 5 bases, leaving 16 bases between them. This CDR3 reads CASSFAGVRRYGYTF. CDR3 sequence (DNA): TGTGCCAGCAGTTTCGCGGGGGTGCGCCGGTATGGCTACACCTTC.